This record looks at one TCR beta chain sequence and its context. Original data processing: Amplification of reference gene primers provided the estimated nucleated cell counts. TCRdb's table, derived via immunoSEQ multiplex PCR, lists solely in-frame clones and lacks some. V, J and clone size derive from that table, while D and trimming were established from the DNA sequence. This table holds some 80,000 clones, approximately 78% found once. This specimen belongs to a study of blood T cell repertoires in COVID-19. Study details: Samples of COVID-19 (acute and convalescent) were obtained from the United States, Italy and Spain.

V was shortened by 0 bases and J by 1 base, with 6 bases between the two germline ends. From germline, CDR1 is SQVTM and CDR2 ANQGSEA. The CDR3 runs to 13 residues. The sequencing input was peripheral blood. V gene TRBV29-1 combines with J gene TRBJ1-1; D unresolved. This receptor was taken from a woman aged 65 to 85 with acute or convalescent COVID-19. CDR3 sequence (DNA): TGCAGCGTTGAAGATCCTTGGAACACTGAAGCTTTCTTT. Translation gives CSVEDPWNTEAFF.